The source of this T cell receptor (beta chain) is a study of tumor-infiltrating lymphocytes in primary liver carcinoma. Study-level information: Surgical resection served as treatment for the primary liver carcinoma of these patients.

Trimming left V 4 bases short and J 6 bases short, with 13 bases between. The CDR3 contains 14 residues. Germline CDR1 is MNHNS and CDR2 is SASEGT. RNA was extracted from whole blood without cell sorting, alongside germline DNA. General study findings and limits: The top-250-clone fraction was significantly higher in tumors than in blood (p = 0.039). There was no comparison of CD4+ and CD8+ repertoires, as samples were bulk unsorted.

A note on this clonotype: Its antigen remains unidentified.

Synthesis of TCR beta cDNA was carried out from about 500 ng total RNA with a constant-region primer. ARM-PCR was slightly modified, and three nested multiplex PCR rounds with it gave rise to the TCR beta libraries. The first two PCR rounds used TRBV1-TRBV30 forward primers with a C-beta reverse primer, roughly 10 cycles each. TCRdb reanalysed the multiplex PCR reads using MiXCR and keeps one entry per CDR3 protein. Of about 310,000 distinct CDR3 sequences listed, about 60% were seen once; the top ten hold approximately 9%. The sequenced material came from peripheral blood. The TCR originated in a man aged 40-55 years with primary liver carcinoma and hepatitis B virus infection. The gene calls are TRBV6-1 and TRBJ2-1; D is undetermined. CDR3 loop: CASSGGIAFNEQFF. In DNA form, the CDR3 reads TGTGCCAGCAGTGGAGGCATAGCCTTCAATGAGCAGTTCTTC.